A selection of T cell receptor beta chains follows, all from one sample in a study of cytomegalovirus exposure and HLA in healthy donors. Sequencing used immunoSEQ multiplex PCR; TCRdb keeps in-frame clones, though not all of them. Of about 200,000 clones listed, 65% to 90% are singletons. Source material: PBMCs. These receptors originate from a woman younger than 45 in good health and CMV-seronegative. Each CDR3 is given with its conserved first and last residue. D genes are given only for firm matches. Size is omitted from some rows. Given values are once, few, many or a class for expanded clones.

cdr3_aa | cdr3_nt | j_call | d_call | v_call | clone_size
CASNQQGGQLEQYF | TGTGCCAGCAACCAACAGGGGGGGCAACTCGAGCAGTACTTC | TRBJ2-7 | - | TRBV6-1 | -
CASSYSSGTGSPLHF | TGTGCCAGCAGTTACTCGAGTGGGACAGGTTCACCCCTCCACTTT | TRBJ1-6 | TRBD1 | TRBV6-5 | -
CASRGRDRSPLVLAEQYF | TGTGCCAGCAGAGGCCGGGACAGGAGTCCCCTCGTTCTTGCCGAGCAGTACTTC | TRBJ2-7 | TRBD1 | TRBV27 | -
CASSLGQAGHEQYF | TGTGCCAGCAGCTTAGGACAGGCGGGTCACGAGCAGTACTTC | TRBJ2-7 | - | TRBV7-9 | -
CASSEAVFFYSNQPQHF | TGTGCCAGCAGTGAAGCGGTCTTCTTCTATAGCAATCAGCCCCAGCATTTT | TRBJ1-5 | - | TRBV2 | -
CASSPSSPRTGNYEQYF | TGTGCCAGCAGCCCTAGTTCCCCGAGGACAGGGAACTACGAGCAGTACTTC | TRBJ2-7 | TRBD1 | TRBV7-9 | -
CASGLAVDNEQFF | TGTGCCAGTGGACTAGCGGTTGACAATGAGCAGTTCTTC | TRBJ2-1 | TRBD2 | TRBV2 | few
CASRTGMNTEAFF | TGTGCCAGCCGGACGGGGATGAACACTGAAGCTTTCTTT | TRBJ1-1 | - | TRBV28 | -
CASSTREQTGNEQFF | TGTGCCAGCAGCACCCGGGAGCAGACGGGCAATGAGCAGTTCTTC | TRBJ2-1 | - | TRBV28 | -
CASSLAGGSYGYTF | TGTGCCAGCAGCTTGGCCGGTGGTTCCTATGGCTACACCTTC | TRBJ1-2 | - | TRBV5-4 | once
CASSLVAFQLTYEQYF | TGTGCCAGCAGCTTGGTTGCGTTCCAATTAACCTACGAGCAGTACTTC | TRBJ2-7 | - | TRBV5-5 | once
CASSGQGRPNTEAFF | TGTGCCAGCAGTGGACAGGGCCGCCCGAACACTGAAGCTTTCTTT | TRBJ1-1 | TRBD1 | TRBV2 | -
CASSFILPGELFF | TGTGCCAGCAGTTTCATTCTACCCGGGGAGCTGTTTTTT | TRBJ2-2 | - | TRBV28 | -
CASIPGSATNEKLFF | TGTGCCAGCATCCCTGGGAGTGCAACTAATGAAAAACTGTTTTTT | TRBJ1-4 | - | TRBV28 | -
CASSSGGLASDTQYF | TGTGCCAGCAGCTCAGGAGGACTAGCGTCAGATACGCAGTATTTT | TRBJ2-3 | TRBD2 | TRBV11-2 | -
CASNRGGLGETQYF | TGTGCCAGCAATCGTGGGGGCCTGGGGGAGACCCAGTACTTC | TRBJ2-5 | - | TRBV6-1 | -
CASSSRLALRYEQFF | TGTGCCAGCAGCTCCCGACTAGCCCTAAGATATGAGCAGTTCTTC | TRBJ2-1 | TRBD2 | TRBV7-2 | -
CASSFQDTQYF | TGCGCCAGCAGCTTTCAAGATACGCAGTATTTT | TRBJ2-3 | - | TRBV5-1 | -
CASSQVGTRSLDEQFF | TGCGCCAGCAGCCAAGTCGGGACAAGGAGCTTGGATGAGCAGTTCTTC | TRBJ2-1 | - | TRBV4-1 | -
CASSLAEEGGSGGPSVDTQYF | TGTGCCAGCAGCTTAGCAGAGGAGGGTGGGAGCGGGGGGCCTAGCGTGGATACGCAGTATTTT | TRBJ2-3 | TRBD2 | TRBV7-2 | once
CASSELPRQGSSPLHF | TGTGCCAGCAGTGAACTCCCCAGGCAGGGGAGTTCACCCCTCCACTTT | TRBJ1-6 | - | TRBV6-1 | -
CASSLQGARRPPLGYTF | TGTGCCAGCAGCTTACAGGGGGCCCGAAGACCTCCCTTGGGCTACACCTTC | TRBJ1-2 | TRBD1 | TRBV7-3 | -
CASSHPTEIYGYTF | TGTGCCAGCAGTCACCCGACAGAAATCTATGGCTACACCTTC | TRBJ1-2 | - | TRBV6-1 | few
CASSFQGQLNTEAFF | TGTGCCAGCAGTTTCCAGGGGCAGTTGAACACTGAAGCTTTCTTT | TRBJ1-1 | - | TRBV28 | -
CASSPQGIYEQYF | TGTGCCAGCTCACCACAGGGGATCTACGAGCAGTACTTC | TRBJ2-7 | - | TRBV18 | -
CSVRGGRIGTGELFF | TGCAGCGTTAGGGGAGGCCGTATAGGGACCGGGGAGCTGTTTTTT | TRBJ2-2 | - | TRBV29-1 | few
CASSLYGGSGDTQYF | TGCGCCAGCAGCTTGTATGGAGGGTCTGGGGATACGCAGTATTTT | TRBJ2-3 | - | TRBV5-1 | -
CASSLGRGRNTEAFF | TGTGCCAGCAGCTTAGGTCGTGGGCGAAACACTGAAGCTTTCTTT | TRBJ1-1 | - | TRBV7-9 | once
CASSPFGGRGDEQYF | TGTGCCAGCTCACCGTTCGGCGGGAGAGGCGACGAGCAGTACTTC | TRBJ2-7 | TRBD2 | TRBV18 | once
CAPQLVAGGLYNEQFF | TGTGCCCCACAGCTTGTTGCAGGGGGTCTTTATAATGAGCAGTTCTTC | TRBJ2-1 | TRBD1 | TRBV7-9 | few
CASSPFGILGEQYF | TGTGCCAGCAGCCCCTTCGGGATCCTGGGGGAGCAGTACTTC | TRBJ2-7 | - | TRBV9 | -
CASSFSREKLFF | TGTGCCAGCAGTTTCTCGAGGGAAAAACTGTTTTTT | TRBJ1-4 | - | TRBV2 | -
CASSSFTRGMNTEAFF | TGTGCCAGCAGTTCATTTACCCGGGGGATGAACACTGAAGCTTTCTTT | TRBJ1-1 | - | TRBV28 | -
CASSLWLAGVNEQFF | TGTGCCAGCAGCTTGTGGCTAGCGGGGGTTAATGAGCAGTTCTTC | TRBJ2-1 | TRBD2 | TRBV11-2 | -
CASSVGVGREPQHF | TGTGCCAGCAGCGTAGGGGTTGGGCGGGAGCCCCAGCATTTT | TRBJ1-5 | - | TRBV9 | -
CASREGVTGELFF | TGTGCCAGCAGAGAGGGGGTCACCGGGGAGCTGTTTTTT | TRBJ2-2 | - | TRBV14 | -
CASTLNTFYGYTF | TGTGCCAGCACCCTGAACACCTTCTATGGCTACACCTTC | TRBJ1-2 | - | TRBV6-1 | -
CSVEDQGSYGYTF | TGCAGCGTTGAAGATCAGGGCAGCTATGGCTACACCTTC | TRBJ1-2 | - | TRBV29-1 | -
CASSLDRGRGQPQHF | TGCGCCAGCAGCTTGGACAGGGGAAGGGGTCAGCCCCAGCATTTT | TRBJ1-5 | TRBD1 | TRBV5-1 | -
CASSSTGSGSSEQYF | TGTGCCAGCTCCAGTACCGGGAGCGGGAGTTCCGAGCAGTACTTC | TRBJ2-7 | TRBD2 | TRBV18 | -
CASHHTPRGSYEQYF | TGTGCCAGCCACCACACCCCCAGGGGCTCCTACGAGCAGTACTTC | TRBJ2-7 | - | TRBV6-1 | once
CASSLDYSYEQYF | TGTGCCAGCAGCTTAGATTACTCCTACGAGCAGTACTTC | TRBJ2-7 | - | TRBV7-9 | -
CASSEVRNYGYTF | TGTGCCAGCAGTGAAGTGAGAAACTATGGCTACACCTTC | TRBJ1-2 | - | TRBV6-1 | -
CASSLYRGDTEAFF | TGTGCCAGCAGCTTATATAGGGGTGACACTGAAGCTTTCTTT | TRBJ1-1 | - | TRBV7-9 | -